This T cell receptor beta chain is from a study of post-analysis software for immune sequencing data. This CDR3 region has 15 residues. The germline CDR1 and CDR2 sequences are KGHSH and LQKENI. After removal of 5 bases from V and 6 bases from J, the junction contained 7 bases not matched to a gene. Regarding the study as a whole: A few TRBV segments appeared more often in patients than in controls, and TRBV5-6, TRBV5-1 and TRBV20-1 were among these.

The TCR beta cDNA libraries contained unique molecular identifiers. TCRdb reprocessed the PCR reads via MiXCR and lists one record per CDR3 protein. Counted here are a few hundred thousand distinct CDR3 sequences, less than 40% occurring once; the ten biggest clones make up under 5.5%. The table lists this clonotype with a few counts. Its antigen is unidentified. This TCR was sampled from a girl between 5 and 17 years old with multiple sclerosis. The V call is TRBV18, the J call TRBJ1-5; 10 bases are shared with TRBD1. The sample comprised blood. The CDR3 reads CASSWDRGSSQPQHF. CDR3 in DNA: TGTGCCAGCTCATGGGACAGGGGATCTTCTCAGCCCCAGCATTTT.